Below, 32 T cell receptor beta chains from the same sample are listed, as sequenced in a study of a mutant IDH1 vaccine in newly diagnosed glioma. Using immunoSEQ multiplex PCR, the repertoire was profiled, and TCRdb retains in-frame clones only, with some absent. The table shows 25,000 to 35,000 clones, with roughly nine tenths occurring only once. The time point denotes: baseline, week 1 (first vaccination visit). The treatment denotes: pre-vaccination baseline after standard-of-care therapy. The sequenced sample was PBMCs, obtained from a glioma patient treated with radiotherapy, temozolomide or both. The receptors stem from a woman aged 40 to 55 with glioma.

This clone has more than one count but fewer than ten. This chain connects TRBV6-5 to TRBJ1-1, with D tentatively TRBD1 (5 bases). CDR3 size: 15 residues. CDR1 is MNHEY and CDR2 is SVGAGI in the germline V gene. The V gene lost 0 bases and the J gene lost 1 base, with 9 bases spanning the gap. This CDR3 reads CASSYSRTGNTEAFF. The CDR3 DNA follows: TGTGCCAGCAGTTACTCGAGAACAGGGAACACTGAAGCTTTCTTT.

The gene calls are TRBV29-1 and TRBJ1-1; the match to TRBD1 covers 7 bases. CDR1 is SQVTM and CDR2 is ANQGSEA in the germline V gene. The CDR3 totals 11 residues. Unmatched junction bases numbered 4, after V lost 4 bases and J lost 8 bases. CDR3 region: CSVVGTAEAFF. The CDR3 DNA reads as TGCAGCGTTGTCGGGACAGCCGAAGCTTTCTTT.

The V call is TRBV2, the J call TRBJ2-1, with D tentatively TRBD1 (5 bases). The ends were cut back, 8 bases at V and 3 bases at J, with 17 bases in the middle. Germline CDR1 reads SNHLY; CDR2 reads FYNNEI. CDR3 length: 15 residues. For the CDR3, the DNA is TGTGCCAGCGTCCCGCGGTCCACAGGCTACAATGAGCAGTTCTTC. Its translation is CASVPRSTGYNEQFF.

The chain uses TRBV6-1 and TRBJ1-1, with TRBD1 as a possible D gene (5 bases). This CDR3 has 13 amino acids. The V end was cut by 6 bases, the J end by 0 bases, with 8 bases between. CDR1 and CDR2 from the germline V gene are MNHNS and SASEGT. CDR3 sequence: CASRRGLNTEAFF. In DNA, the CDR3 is TGTGCCAGCAGGCGGGGCCTGAACACTGAAGCTTTCTTT.

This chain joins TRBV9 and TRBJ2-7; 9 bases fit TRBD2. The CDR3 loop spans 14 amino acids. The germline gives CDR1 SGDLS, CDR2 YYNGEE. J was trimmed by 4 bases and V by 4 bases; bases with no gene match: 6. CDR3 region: CASSPRLAGYEQYF. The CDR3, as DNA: TGTGCCAGCAGCCCTCGGCTAGCGGGGTACGAGCAGTACTTC. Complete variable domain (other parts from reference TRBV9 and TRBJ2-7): DSGVTQTPKHLITATGQRVTLRCSPRSGDLSVYWYQQSLDQGLQFLIQYYNGEERAKGNILERFSAQQFPDLHSELNLSSLELGDSALYFCASSPRLAGYEQYFGPGTRLTVT.

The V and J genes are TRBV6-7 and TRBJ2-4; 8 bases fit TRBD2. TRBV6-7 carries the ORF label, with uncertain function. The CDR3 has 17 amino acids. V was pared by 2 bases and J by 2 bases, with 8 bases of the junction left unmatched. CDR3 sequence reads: CASSYHETGGTKNIQYF. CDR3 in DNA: TGTGCCAGCAGTTACCATGAGACGGGGGGGACCAAAAACATTCAGTACTTC.

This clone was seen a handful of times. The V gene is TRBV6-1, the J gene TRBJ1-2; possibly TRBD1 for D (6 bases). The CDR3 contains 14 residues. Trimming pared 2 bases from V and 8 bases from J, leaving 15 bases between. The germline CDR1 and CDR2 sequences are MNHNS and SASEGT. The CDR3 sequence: CASSEIPQGYGYTF. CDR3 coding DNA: TGTGCCAGCAGTGAAATCCCCCAGGGGTACGGCTACACCTTC.

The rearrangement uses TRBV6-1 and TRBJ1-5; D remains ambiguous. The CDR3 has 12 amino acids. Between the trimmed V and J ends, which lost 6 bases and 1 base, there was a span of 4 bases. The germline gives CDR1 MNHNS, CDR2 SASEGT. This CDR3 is CASRLSNQPQHF. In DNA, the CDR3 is TGTGCCAGCAGGTTGAGCAATCAGCCCCAGCATTTT.

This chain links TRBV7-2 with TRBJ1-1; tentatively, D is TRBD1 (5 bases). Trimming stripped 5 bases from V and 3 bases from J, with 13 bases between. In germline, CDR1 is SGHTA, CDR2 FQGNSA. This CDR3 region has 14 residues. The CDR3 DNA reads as TGTGCCAGCAGCCCAGGACGGGGGGACACTGAAGCTTTCTTT. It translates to CASSPGRGDTEAFF.

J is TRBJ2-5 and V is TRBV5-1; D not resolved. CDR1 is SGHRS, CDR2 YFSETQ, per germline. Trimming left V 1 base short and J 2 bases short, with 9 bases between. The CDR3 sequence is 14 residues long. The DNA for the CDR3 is TGCGCCAGCAGCTTGTCAGTTGGACAAGAGACCCAGTACTTC. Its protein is CASSLSVGQETQYF.

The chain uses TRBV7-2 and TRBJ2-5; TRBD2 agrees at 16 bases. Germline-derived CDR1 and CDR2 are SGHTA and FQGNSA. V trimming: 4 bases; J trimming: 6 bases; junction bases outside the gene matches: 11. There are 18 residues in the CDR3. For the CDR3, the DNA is TGTGCCAGCAGCTCAGGACCCGGGACTAGCGGGGGGGCTAAGACCCAGTACTTC. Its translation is CASSSGPGTSGGAKTQYF. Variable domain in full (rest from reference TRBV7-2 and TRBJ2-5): GAGVSQSPSNKVTEKGKDVELRCDPISGHTALYWYRQSLGQGLEFLIYFQGNSAPDKSGLPSDRFSAERTGGSVSTLTIQRTQQEDSAVYLCASSSGPGTSGGAKTQYFGPGTRLLVL.

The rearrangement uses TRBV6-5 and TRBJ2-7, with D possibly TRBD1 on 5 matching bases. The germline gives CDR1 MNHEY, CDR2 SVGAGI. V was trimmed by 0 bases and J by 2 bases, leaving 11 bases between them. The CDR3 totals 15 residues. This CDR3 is CASSYSPTATYEQYF. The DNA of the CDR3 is TGTGCCAGCAGTTACTCCCCGACAGCTACCTACGAGCAGTACTTC.

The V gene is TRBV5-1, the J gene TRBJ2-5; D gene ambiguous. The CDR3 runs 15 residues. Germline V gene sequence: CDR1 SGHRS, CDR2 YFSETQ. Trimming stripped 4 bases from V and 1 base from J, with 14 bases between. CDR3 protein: CASSPHASVQETQYF. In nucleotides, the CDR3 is TGCGCCAGCAGCCCCCATGCGTCTGTCCAAGAGACCCAGTACTTC.

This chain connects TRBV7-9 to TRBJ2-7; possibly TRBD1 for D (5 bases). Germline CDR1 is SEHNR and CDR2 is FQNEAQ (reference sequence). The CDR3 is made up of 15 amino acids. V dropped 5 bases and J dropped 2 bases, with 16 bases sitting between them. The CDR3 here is CASSPGFSGPYEQYF. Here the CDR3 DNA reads TGTGCCAGCAGCCCAGGGTTTTCAGGTCCCTACGAGCAGTACTTC.

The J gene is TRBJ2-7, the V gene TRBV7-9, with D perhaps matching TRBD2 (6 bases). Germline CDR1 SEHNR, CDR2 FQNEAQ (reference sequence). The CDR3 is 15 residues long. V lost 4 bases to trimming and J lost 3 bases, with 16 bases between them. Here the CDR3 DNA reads TGTGCCAGCAGCTCCATCCGGGGGAGAAGCTACGAGCAGTACTTC. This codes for CASSSIRGRSYEQYF. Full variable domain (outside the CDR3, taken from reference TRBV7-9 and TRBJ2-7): DTGVSQNPRHKITKRGQNVTFRCDPISEHNRLYWYRQTLGQGPEFLTYFQNEAQLEKSRLLSDRFSAERPKGSFSTLEIQRTEQGDSAMYLCASSSIRGRSYEQYFGPGTRLTVT.

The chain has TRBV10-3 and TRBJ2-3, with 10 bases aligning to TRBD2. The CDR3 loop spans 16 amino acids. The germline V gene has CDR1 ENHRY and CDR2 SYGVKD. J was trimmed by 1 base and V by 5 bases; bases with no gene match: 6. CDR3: CAISTLAGAGTDTQYF. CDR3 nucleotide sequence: TGTGCCATCAGTACCCTAGCGGGGGCCGGCACAGATACGCAGTATTTT.

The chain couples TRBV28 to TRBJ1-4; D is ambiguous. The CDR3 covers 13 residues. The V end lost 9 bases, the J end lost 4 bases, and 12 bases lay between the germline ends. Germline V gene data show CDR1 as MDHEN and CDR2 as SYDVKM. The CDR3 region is CASRRSGNEKLFF. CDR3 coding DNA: TGTGCCAGTCGCAGATCGGGTAATGAAAAACTGTTTTTT.

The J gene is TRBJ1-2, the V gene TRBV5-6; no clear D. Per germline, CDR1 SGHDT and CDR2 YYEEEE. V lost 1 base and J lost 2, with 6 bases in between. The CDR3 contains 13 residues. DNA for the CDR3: TGTGCCAGCAGCTTGTTCAACAACTATGGCTACACCTTC. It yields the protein CASSLFNNYGYTF.

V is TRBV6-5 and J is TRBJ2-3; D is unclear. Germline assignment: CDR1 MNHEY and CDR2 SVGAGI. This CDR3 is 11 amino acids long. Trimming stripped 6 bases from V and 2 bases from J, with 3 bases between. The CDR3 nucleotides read TGTGCCAGCAGCCACACAGATACGCAGTATTTT. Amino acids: CASSHTDTQYF.

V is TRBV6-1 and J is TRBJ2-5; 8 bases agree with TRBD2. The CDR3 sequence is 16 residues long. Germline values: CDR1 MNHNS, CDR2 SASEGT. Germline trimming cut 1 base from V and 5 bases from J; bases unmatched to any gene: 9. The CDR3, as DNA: TGTGCCAGCAGTGAAGGTTTGCGGGGGGACTCTGAGACCCAGTACTTC. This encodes CASSEGLRGDSETQYF.

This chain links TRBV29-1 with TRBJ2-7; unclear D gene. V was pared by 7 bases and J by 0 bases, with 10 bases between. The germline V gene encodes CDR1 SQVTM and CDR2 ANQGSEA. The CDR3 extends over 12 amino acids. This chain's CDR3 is CSAKYSSYEQYF. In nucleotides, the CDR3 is TGCAGCGCTAAGTACAGCTCCTACGAGCAGTACTTC.

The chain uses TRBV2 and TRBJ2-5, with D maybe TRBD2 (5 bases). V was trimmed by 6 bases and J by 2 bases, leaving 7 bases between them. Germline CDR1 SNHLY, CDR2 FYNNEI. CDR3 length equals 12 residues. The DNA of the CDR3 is TGTGCCAGCAGGGACTGGCAAGAGACCCAGTACTTC. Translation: CASRDWQETQYF.

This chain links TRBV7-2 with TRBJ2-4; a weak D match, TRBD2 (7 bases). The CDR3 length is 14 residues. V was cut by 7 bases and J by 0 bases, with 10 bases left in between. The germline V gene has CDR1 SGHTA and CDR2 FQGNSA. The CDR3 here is CASKGGQAKNIQYF. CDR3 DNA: TGTGCCAGCAAGGGGGGGCAAGCCAAAAACATTCAGTACTTC. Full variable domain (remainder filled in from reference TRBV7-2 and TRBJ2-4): GAGVSQSPSNKVTEKGKDVELRCDPISGHTALYWYRQSLGQGLEFLIYFQGNSAPDKSGLPSDRFSAERTGGSVSTLTIQRTQQEDSAVYLCASKGGQAKNIQYFGAGTRLSVL.

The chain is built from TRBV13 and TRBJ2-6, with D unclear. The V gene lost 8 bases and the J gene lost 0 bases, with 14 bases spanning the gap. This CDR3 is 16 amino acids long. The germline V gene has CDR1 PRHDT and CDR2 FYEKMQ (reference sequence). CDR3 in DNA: TGTGCCAGCGCAAATACCCTGAGCTCTGGGGCCAACGTCCTGACTTTC. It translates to CASANTLSSGANVLTF.

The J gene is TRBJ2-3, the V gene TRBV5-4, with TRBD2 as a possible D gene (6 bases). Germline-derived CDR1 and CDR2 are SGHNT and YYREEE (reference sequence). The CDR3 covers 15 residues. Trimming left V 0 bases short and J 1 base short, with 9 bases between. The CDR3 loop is CASSLAASGTDTQYF. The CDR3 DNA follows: TGTGCCAGCAGCTTGGCGGCTAGCGGCACAGATACGCAGTATTTT.

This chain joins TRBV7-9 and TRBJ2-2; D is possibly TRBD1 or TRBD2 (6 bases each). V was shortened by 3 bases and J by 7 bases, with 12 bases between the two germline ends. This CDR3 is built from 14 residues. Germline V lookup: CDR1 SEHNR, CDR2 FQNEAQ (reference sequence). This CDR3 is CASSFGGEGGELFF. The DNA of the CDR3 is TGTGCCAGCAGCTTCGGGGGCGAGGGCGGGGAGCTGTTTTTT. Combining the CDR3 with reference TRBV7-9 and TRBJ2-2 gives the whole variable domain DTGVSQNPRHKITKRGQNVTFRCDPISEHNRLYWYRQTLGQGPEFLTYFQNEAQLEKSRLLSDRFSAERPKGSFSTLEIQRTEQGDSAMYLCASSFGGEGGELFFGEGSRLTVL.

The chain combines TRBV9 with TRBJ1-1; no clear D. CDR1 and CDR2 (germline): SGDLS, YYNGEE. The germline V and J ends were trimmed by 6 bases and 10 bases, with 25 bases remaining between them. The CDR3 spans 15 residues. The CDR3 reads CASTPSATQSRIAFF. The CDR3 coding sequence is TGTGCCAGCACCCCTAGTGCCACCCAATCCCGAATAGCTTTCTTT.

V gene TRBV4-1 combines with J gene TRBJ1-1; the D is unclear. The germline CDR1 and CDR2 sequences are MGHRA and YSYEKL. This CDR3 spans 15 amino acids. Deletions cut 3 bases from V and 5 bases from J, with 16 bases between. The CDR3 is CASSQLLASSTEAFF. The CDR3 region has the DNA TGCGCCAGCAGCCAGCTGCTGGCCAGCTCGACTGAAGCTTTCTTT.

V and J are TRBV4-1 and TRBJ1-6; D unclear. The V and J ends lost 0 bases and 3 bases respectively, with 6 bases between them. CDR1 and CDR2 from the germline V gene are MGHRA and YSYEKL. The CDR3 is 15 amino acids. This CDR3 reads CASSQEVLYNSPLHF. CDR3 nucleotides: TGCGCCAGCAGCCAAGAAGTCCTCTATAATTCACCCCTCCACTTT.

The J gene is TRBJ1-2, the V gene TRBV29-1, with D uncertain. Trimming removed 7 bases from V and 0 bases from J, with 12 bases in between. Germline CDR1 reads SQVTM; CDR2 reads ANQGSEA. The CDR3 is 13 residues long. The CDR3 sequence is CSAWSRANYGYTF. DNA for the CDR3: TGCAGCGCCTGGTCCCGAGCTAACTATGGCTACACCTTC.

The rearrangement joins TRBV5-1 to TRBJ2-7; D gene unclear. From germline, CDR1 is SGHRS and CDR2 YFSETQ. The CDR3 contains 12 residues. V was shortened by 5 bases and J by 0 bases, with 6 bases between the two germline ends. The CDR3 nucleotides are TGCGCCAGCAGTGCAGACTCCTACGAGCAGTACTTC. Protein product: CASSADSYEQYF.

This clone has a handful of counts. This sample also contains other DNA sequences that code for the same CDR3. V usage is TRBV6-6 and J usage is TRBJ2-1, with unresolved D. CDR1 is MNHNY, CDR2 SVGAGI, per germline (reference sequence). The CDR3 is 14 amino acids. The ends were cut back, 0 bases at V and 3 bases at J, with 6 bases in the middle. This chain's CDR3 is CASSYSRVYNEQFF. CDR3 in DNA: TGTGCCAGCAGTTACTCGAGAGTCTACAATGAGCAGTTCTTC.